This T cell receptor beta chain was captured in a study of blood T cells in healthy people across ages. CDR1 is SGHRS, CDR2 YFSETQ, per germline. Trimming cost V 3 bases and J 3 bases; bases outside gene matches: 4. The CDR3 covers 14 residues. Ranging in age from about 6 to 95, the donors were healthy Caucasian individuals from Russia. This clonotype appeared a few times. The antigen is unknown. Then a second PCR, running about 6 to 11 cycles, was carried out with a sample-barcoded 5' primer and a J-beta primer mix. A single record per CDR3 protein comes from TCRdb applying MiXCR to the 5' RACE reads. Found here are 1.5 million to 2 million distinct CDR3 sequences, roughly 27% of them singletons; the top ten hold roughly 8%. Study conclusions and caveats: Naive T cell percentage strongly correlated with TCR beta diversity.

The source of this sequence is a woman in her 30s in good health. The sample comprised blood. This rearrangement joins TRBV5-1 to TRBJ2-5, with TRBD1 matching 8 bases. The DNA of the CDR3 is TGCGCCAGCAGCTCGTTGACAGGGGAAGAGACCCAGTACTTC. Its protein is CASSSLTGEETQYF.